The rows below give T cell receptor beta chains drawn from one sample of a study of cytomegalovirus exposure and HLA in healthy donors. Method: immunoSEQ multiplex PCR; TCRdb's copy keeps in-frame clones and lacks some. The data hold approximately 160,000 clones, with more than 65% observed a single time. The material sequenced was PBMCs. Receptors were obtained from a woman in her thirties or forties in good health and CMV-seropositive. Each CDR3 is given with its conserved first and last residue. D genes are given only for firm matches. Some rows have no size entry. The others give once, few or many, or a class for an expanded clone.

v_gene	len	j_gene	d_gene	abundance	CDR3aa	CDR3nt
TRBV23-1	14	TRBJ1-2	-	few	CASSRQGPNYGYTF	TGCGCCAGCAGTCGGCAGGGCCCCAACTATGGCTACACCTTC
TRBV7-9	13	TRBJ1-2	-	-	CASSPERDYGYTF	TGTGCCAGCAGCCCCGAGCGGGACTATGGCTACACCTTC
TRBV6-4	15	TRBJ2-5	TRBD2	-	CAKGLVFSGWETQYF	TGTGCCAAAGGACTAGTTTTTTCGGGTTGGGAGACCCAGTACTTC
TRBV6-1	18	TRBJ1-5	TRBD1	-	CASSGPRTGGVGNQPQNF	TGTGCCAGCAGTGGGCCCCGGACAGGGGGAGTGGGCAATCAGCCCCAGAATTTT
TRBV14	17	TRBJ1-3	TRBD1	few	CASSQAGTGAAEGTIYF	TGTGCCAGCAGCCAAGCGGGGACAGGGGCCGCGGAAGGCACCATATATTTT
TRBV25-1	13	TRBJ1-2	-	-	CASSRDTGRRYTF	TGTGCCAGTTCCAGGGACACGGGCCGGCGCTACACCTTC
TRBV6-6	15	TRBJ2-7	-	few	CASSSGGPSSYEQYF	TGTGCCAGCAGTTCGGGGGGCCCATCTTCCTACGAGCAGTACTTC
TRBV6-6	16	TRBJ2-3	TRBD1	-	CASSYSGQGGTDTQYF	TGTGCCAGCAGTTACTCGGGGCAGGGGGGCACAGATACGCAGTATTTT
TRBV7-9	12	TRBJ2-7	-	-	CSSSDIDYEQYF	TGTTCCAGCAGCGACATTGACTACGAGCAGTACTTC
TRBV2	11	TRBJ2-4	-	few	CASSLSTVRYF	TGTGCCAGCAGTTTAAGCACAGTACGGTACTTC
TRBV7-6	15	TRBJ2-2	-	-	CASSDNTGDTGELFF	TGTGCCAGCAGCGATAATACCGGAGACACCGGGGAGCTGTTTTTT
TRBV5-4	13	TRBJ1-2	-	-	CASSFRDYYGYTF	TGTGCCAGCAGCTTCAGGGATTACTATGGCTACACCTTC
TRBV2	14	TRBJ2-5	TRBD1	-	CASSSGTGEETQYF	TGTGCCAGCAGCTCTGGGACAGGAGAAGAGACCCAGTACTTC
TRBV7-9	13	TRBJ1-2	-	-	CASSFGANYGYTF	TGTGCCAGCAGCTTTGGGGCAAACTATGGCTACACCTTC
TRBV6-1	15	TRBJ1-2	-	-	CASTPMVVVENGYTF	TGTGCCAGCACCCCTATGGTTGTCGTAGAAAATGGCTACACCTTC
TRBV7-2	14	TRBJ2-3	TRBD2	-	CASSIGLAADTQYF	TGTGCCAGCAGCATCGGACTAGCTGCAGATACGCAGTATTTT
TRBV7-2	15	TRBJ2-1	TRBD2	few	CASSLVAGVPLGQFF	TGTGCCAGCAGTTTGGTTGCGGGGGTCCCCCTCGGGCAGTTCTTC
TRBV27	14	TRBJ1-4	-	once	CASSFGGSNEKLFF	TGTGCCAGCAGCTTCGGGGGTTCTAATGAAAAACTGTTTTTT
TRBV11-2	15	TRBJ1-1	-	-	CASSLQGAPDTEAFF	TGTGCCAGCAGCTTACAAGGGGCGCCGGACACTGAAGCTTTCTTT
TRBV6-5	16	TRBJ1-1	TRBD1	-	CASSYGTGEVNTEAFF	TGTGCCAGCAGTTACGGGACAGGGGAGGTGAACACTGAAGCTTTCTTT
TRBV6-1	14	TRBJ2-7	-	-	CASTFGAHFYEQYF	TGTGCCAGCACCTTTGGGGCCCACTTCTACGAGCAGTACTTC
TRBV7-2	16	TRBJ1-3	-	-	CASSLALSGSGNTIYF	TGTGCCAGCAGCTTAGCTTTATCAGGCTCTGGAAACACCATATATTTT
TRBV2	14	TRBJ1-1	TRBD1	once	CASSGDRANTEAFF	TGTGCCAGCAGCGGGGACAGGGCGAACACTGAAGCTTTCTTT
TRBV6-5	15	TRBJ1-5	TRBD1	-	CASSSNRGRNQPQHF	TGTGCCAGCAGTTCCAACAGGGGACGGAATCAGCCCCAGCATTTT
TRBV9	13	TRBJ2-7	TRBD1	-	CASSDRTGSEQYF	TGTGCCAGCAGCGACAGGACAGGGAGCGAGCAGTACTTC
TRBV18	14	TRBJ1-2	-	few	CASSPSTGVLGYTF	TGTGCCAGCTCACCGTCGACAGGAGTCCTGGGCTACACCTTC
TRBV28	15	TRBJ1-2	TRBD1	-	CASSPTDRDLIGYTF	TGTGCCAGCAGCCCTACCGACAGGGACCTCATCGGCTACACCTTC
TRBV4-1	14	TRBJ2-6	-	-	CASSQASGANVLTF	TGCGCCAGCAGCCAAGCATCGGGAGCCAACGTCCTGACTTTC
TRBV27	16	TRBJ2-5	TRBD2	-	CASSYSSGAIQETQYF	TGTGCCAGCAGTTATTCTAGCGGAGCCATCCAAGAGACCCAGTACTTC
TRBV10-3	16	TRBJ2-7	TRBD2	-	CAIKRDSGNGGGEQYF	TGTGCCATCAAGAGAGATAGCGGGAATGGGGGAGGCGAGCAGTACTTC
TRBV6-4	18	TRBJ1-6	TRBD1	-	CASSESGQGRTYNSPLHF	TGTGCCAGCAGTGAGTCGGGACAGGGGAGGACCTATAATTCACCCCTCCACTTT
TRBV5-4	15	TRBJ2-1	TRBD2	-	CASSPTSGTYNEQFF	TGTGCCAGCAGCCCAACTAGCGGAACCTACAATGAGCAGTTCTTC
TRBV2	14	TRBJ2-2	TRBD1	once	CASSRTGATGELFF	TGTGCCAGCAGCAGGACAGGGGCAACCGGGGAGCTGTTTTTT
TRBV5-6	13	TRBJ1-3	TRBD1	-	CASSLVAGGTIYF	TGTGCCAGCAGCTTGGTGGCAGGGGGCACCATATATTTT
TRBV5-4	15	TRBJ1-2	-	-	CASSFGGDDYYGYTF	TGTGCCAGCAGCTTCGGGGGGGATGATTACTATGGCTACACCTTC
TRBV7-2	13	TRBJ2-3	-	-	CASRRGAVDTQYF	TGTGCCAGCAGACGGGGGGCGGTAGATACGCAGTATTTT
TRBV9	16	TRBJ2-1	-	-	CASSVGVGRTYNEQFF	TGTGCCAGCAGCGTAGGTGTTGGGAGGACCTACAATGAGCAGTTCTTC
TRBV9	16	TRBJ1-3	-	-	CASSVRDTSSGNTIYF	TGTGCCAGCAGCGTTAGGGACACTTCTTCTGGAAACACCATATATTTT
TRBV7-9	12	TRBJ1-5	-	-	CASSPETGPQHF	TGTGCCAGCAGCCCCGAAACAGGGCCCCAGCATTTT
TRBV4-1	16	TRBJ2-6	-	-	CASSLADPLGANVLTF	TGCGCCAGCAGCCTAGCGGACCCCCTTGGGGCCAACGTCCTGACTTTC
TRBV6-5	14	TRBJ2-1	TRBD2	-	CASTGTSATNEQFF	TGTGCCAGCACCGGGACTAGCGCAACCAATGAGCAGTTCTTC
TRBV7-2	15	TRBJ2-1	TRBD2	-	CASSFTSGRGNEQFF	TGTGCCAGCAGTTTTACTAGCGGGAGAGGAAATGAGCAGTTCTTC
TRBV7-6	16	TRBJ2-7	-	-	CASSPTTPTHYYEQYF	TGTGCCAGCAGCCCTACCACCCCGACCCACTACTACGAGCAGTACTTC
TRBV18	14	TRBJ2-7	-	-	CASSPLEGSYEQYF	TGTGCCAGCTCACCCCTTGAGGGATCCTACGAGCAGTACTTC
TRBV25-1	15	TRBJ1-2	TRBD1	few	CASSGGTGANYGYTF	TGTGCCAGCAGCGGGGGGACAGGGGCCAACTATGGCTACACCTTC
TRBV10-3	15	TRBJ1-2	-	once	CAISDREFRRYGYTF	TGTGCCATCAGTGACAGGGAATTCCGTAGGTATGGCTACACCTTC
TRBV4-1	16	TRBJ1-4	TRBD1	-	CASRQSLYRGREKLFF	TGCGCCAGCCGCCAATCCTTGTACAGGGGGCGGGAAAAACTGTTTTTT
TRBV28	13	TRBJ1-2	TRBD1	-	CASSMTGGAGYTF	TGTGCCAGCAGCATGACAGGGGGCGCAGGCTACACCTTC
TRBV15	14	TRBJ2-7	TRBD1	once	CATSTGTGVPEQYF	TGTGCCACCAGTACCGGGACAGGGGTCCCCGAGCAGTACTTC
TRBV5-1	13	TRBJ2-1	-	-	CASSLGLANEQFF	TGCGCCAGCAGCTTGGGACTGGCCAATGAGCAGTTCTTC
TRBV4-1	16	TRBJ2-7	TRBD1	few	CASSQDSTGDRYEQYF	TGCGCCAGCAGCCAAGATTCAACAGGGGACCGATACGAGCAGTACTTC
TRBV10-3	16	TRBJ2-3	TRBD2	-	CAISESTGGPWDTQYF	TGTGCCATCAGTGAGTCGACGGGAGGGCCATGGGATACGCAGTATTTT
TRBV18	14	TRBJ1-1	TRBD1	-	CATRPGQGNTEAFF	TGTGCCACTCGCCCGGGACAGGGGAACACTGAAGCTTTCTTT
TRBV10-2	12	TRBJ1-2	TRBD1	few	CASRDREYGYTF	TGCGCCAGCAGGGACAGGGAGTATGGCTACACCTTC
TRBV5-1	16	TRBJ1-1	TRBD1	few	CASSLFGQGANTEAFF	TGCGCCAGCAGCTTGTTTGGACAGGGGGCGAACACTGAAGCTTTCTTT